Listed below are T cell receptor beta chains from one sample, sequenced in a study of T cell clones after liver transplantation. Sequenced by immunoSEQ multiplex PCR; TCRdb stores in-frame clones only, minus some. The data show 18,000 or so clones, 80% to 90% seen once. The material sequenced was CD8+ T cells from blood, taken around 42 months after liver transplant. These receptors came from a human patient who received a liver transplant. Some T cells could come from the graft donor. Each CDR3 is given with its conserved first and last residue. D genes are given only for firm matches. Size is stated for part of the rows, as once, few or many counts, or as a class when the clone is expanded.

D	V	size	J	DNA	CDR3
TRBD2	TRBV27	-	TRBJ2-1	TGTGCCAGCAGGGGACTAGCGGATTACAATGAGCAGTTCTTC	CASRGLADYNEQFF
TRBD1	TRBV27	-	TRBJ2-1	TGTGCCAGCAGTCTCATTTTGGGACAGGGCCCCCATGAGCAGTTCTTC	CASSLILGQGPHEQFF
-	TRBV29-1	-	TRBJ2-7	TGCAGCGTTGAAGGGCAGGGCTACGAGCAGTACTTC	CSVEGQGYEQYF
-	TRBV28	once	TRBJ2-2	TGTGCCAGCAACCCCCTGGGGGCCGGGGAGCTGTTTTTT	CASNPLGAGELFF
-	TRBV27	-	TRBJ1-2	TGTGCCAGCTACCCCCAGGGAACTAACTATGGCTACACCTTC	CASYPQGTNYGYTF
-	TRBV28	-	TRBJ1-2	TGTGCCAGCATGGAAAAAAGGGCGGGCTATGGCTACACCTTC	CASMEKRAGYGYTF
TRBD1	TRBV10-3	-	TRBJ1-5	TGTGCCATCAGTGAGTCAGTTAAGGACAGGGGTTTAATCAGCAATCAGCCCCAGCATTTT	CAISESVKDRGLISNQPQHF
TRBD1	TRBV28	-	TRBJ1-5	TGTGCCAGCAGTCCTCACAGGGGGCGGGCCAATCAGCCCCAGCATTTT	CASSPHRGRANQPQHF
-	TRBV6-6	-	TRBJ1-2	TGTGCCAGCACCCTAGACCCGGGGGCGGTTTATGGCTACACCTTC	CASTLDPGAVYGYTF
-	TRBV27	-	TRBJ2-1	TGTGCCAGCAAGGGACGGCTCAACAATGAGCAGTTCTTC	CASKGRLNNEQFF
-	TRBV5-6	-	TRBJ2-1	TGTGCCAGCAGCTTGGGCCACATTGGAGGGATAGGTCAGTTCTTC	CASSLGHIGGIGQFF
TRBD1	TRBV5-1	few	TRBJ2-2	TGCGCCAGCAGCGTGGACAGGGGCGATACGGGGAACACCGGGGAGCTGTTTTTT	CASSVDRGDTGNTGELFF
-	TRBV6-5	-	TRBJ2-7	TGTGCCAGCAGTTATCAAGGGGTTTATCCCTACGAGCAGTACTTC	CASSYQGVYPYEQYF
-	TRBV9	-	TRBJ2-2	TGTGCCAGCAGCGTATCGCCCGCCGGGGAGCTGTTTTTT	CASSVSPAGELFF
-	TRBV11-3	-	TRBJ2-7	TGTGCCAGCAGCTTAGGAATAGGGATTGACTACGAGCAGTACTTC	CASSLGIGIDYEQYF
TRBD2	TRBV5-8	-	TRBJ2-1	TGTGCCAGCAGCTTGGTATGGCTAGCGGCCCCGAGGGAGCAGTTCTTC	CASSLVWLAAPREQFF
-	TRBV6-5	-	TRBJ2-7	TGTGCCAGCAGTTACTCGTCCTCCGGATACGAGCAGTACTTC	CASSYSSSGYEQYF
-	TRBV7-9	-	TRBJ2-7	TGTGCCAGCAGCTTAACCGGGAGCGTCTACGAGCAGTACTTC	CASSLTGSVYEQYF
-	TRBV19	-	TRBJ1-1	TGTGCCAGTAGTATAGGATCTGTGAACACTGAAGCTTTCTTT	CASSIGSVNTEAFF
TRBD1	TRBV5-1	-	TRBJ2-6	TGCGCCAGCAGCTTGGAACAGGGGGCAGGAGGGGCCAACGTCCTGACTTTC	CASSLEQGAGGANVLTF
TRBD2	TRBV7-9	-	TRBJ2-7	TGTGCCAGCAGGACTACTAGCGCCCCTAACTACGAGCAGTACTTC	CASRTTSAPNYEQYF
TRBD1	TRBV19	-	TRBJ1-2	TGTGCCAGTGGGGACAGCCCTAACTATGGCTACACCTTC	CASGDSPNYGYTF
TRBD1	TRBV7-9	once	TRBJ2-2	TGTGCCAGCAGCGACGGACAGGGTGTTTGGGCCGGGGAGCTGTTTTTT	CASSDGQGVWAGELFF
-	TRBV19	once	TRBJ2-2	TGTGCCAGTATGCACGGGATGAACACCGGGGAGCTGTTTTTT	CASMHGMNTGELFF
TRBD1	TRBV6-5	-	TRBJ2-5	TGTGCCAGCAGTCACCATACAGGGGGCAGGGAGACCCAGTACTTC	CASSHHTGGRETQYF
TRBD1	TRBV7-9	-	TRBJ2-5	TGTGCCAGCAGCGGTTTTACAGGGGGCGTAGCAGAGACCCAGTACTTC	CASSGFTGGVAETQYF
-	TRBV7-2	-	TRBJ2-3	TGTGCCAGCATCCTGACAGGGGAGGGGACAGATACGCAGTATTTT	CASILTGEGTDTQYF
TRBD2	TRBV18	once	TRBJ2-7	TGTGCCAGCCGGACTAGCGGGAACACCTACGAGCAGTACTTC	CASRTSGNTYEQYF
-	TRBV28	-	TRBJ2-7	TGTGCCAGCAGCTATACAGGGGAGGTCTCCTACGAGCAGTACTTC	CASSYTGEVSYEQYF
TRBD1	TRBV9	once	TRBJ2-1	TGTGCCAGCAGCGGTATAGGGACAGGGACCAATGAGCAGTTCTTC	CASSGIGTGTNEQFF
TRBD1	TRBV5-1	-	TRBJ2-2	TGCGCCAGCAGCTTGGCCAGACAGGGATCGACCGGGGAGCTGTTTTTT	CASSLARQGSTGELFF
TRBD2	TRBV11-2	-	TRBJ2-7	TGTGCCAGCAGCTTAACCGGGACTAGCGGCTACGAGCAGTACTTC	CASSLTGTSGYEQYF
TRBD2	TRBV15	-	TRBJ2-1	TGTGCCACCAGCTCGCTAGCGGCATCCTACAATGAGCAGTTCTTC	CATSSLAASYNEQFF
TRBD1	TRBV27	-	TRBJ2-7	TGTGCCAGCAGTTGGGGCGGGTCAGGGGGCTACGAGCAGTACTTC	CASSWGGSGGYEQYF
TRBD2	TRBV10-2	-	TRBJ2-3	TGCGCCAGCGGCTTAGCGGGAGGCTCAGATACGCAGTATTTT	CASGLAGGSDTQYF
-	TRBV4-3	-	TRBJ2-1	TGCGCCAGCAGCCCCCGAGGGGGGACTACCTATTACAATGAGCAGTTCTTC	CASSPRGGTTYYNEQFF
-	TRBV9	-	TRBJ1-1	TGTGCCAGCAGCGTAGGAGCAGGGCGGAACACTGAAGCTTTCTTT	CASSVGAGRNTEAFF
-	TRBV19	few	TRBJ2-1	TGTGCCAGTAGTCCCGGCTTAAGCTCCTACAATGAGCAGTTCTTC	CASSPGLSSYNEQFF
-	TRBV5-1	-	TRBJ2-3	TGCGCCAGCAGCTTGAGGCAGCCAAGCACAGATACGCAGTATTTT	CASSLRQPSTDTQYF
TRBD1	TRBV27	-	TRBJ2-7	TGTGCCAGCAGTTTAGATACAGGGGGTCGCAACGAGCAGTACTTC	CASSLDTGGRNEQYF
TRBD1	TRBV28	-	TRBJ1-2	TGTGCCAGCAGTTCCCCCCGACAGGGGTCTAACTATGGCTACACCTTC	CASSSPRQGSNYGYTF
-	TRBV7-9	-	TRBJ2-3	TGTGCCAGCAGCTTAGCCCAGGGAGGTGGCACAGATACGCAGTATTTT	CASSLAQGGGTDTQYF
-	TRBV27	-	TRBJ2-5	TGTGCCAGCACCCCCAGTGGGGGCCAGGAGACCCAGTACTTC	CASTPSGGQETQYF
-	TRBV27	once	TRBJ2-7	TGTGCCAGCAGTCCCCATAGGGGGTATTTCTCCTACGAGCAGTACTTC	CASSPHRGYFSYEQYF
TRBD2	TRBV9	-	TRBJ2-2	TGTGCCAGCAGCTTCACCGGGACTAGCGGGAGGGCCGGCGCCGGGGAGCTGTTTTTT	CASSFTGTSGRAGAGELFF